A selection of T cell receptor beta chains follows, all from one sample in a study of identical twins. TCRdb called the 5' RACE reads again in MiXCR, with one record for every CDR3 protein. The data hold more than 200,000 distinct CDR3 sequences, with around a tenth observed a single time. Sequencing was done on a sample of memory (CD45RO+) T cells sorted from blood. Receptors originate from a woman under 30 in good health. Both conserved end residues are part of each CDR3. The D gene is left open where the match is weak. Rows give clone size only sometimes, using once, few, many, or a class for an expanded clone.

CDR3 protein	CDR3 DNA	D gene	J gene	V gene	clone size
CASSAHKRQGGSEAFF	TGTGCCAGCAGCGCACACAAAAGACAGGGAGGATCTGAAGCTTTCTTT	TRBD1	TRBJ1-1	TRBV9	few
CASTNPGQGSEKLFF	TGTGCCAGCACAAATCCAGGACAGGGAAGCGAAAAACTGTTTTTT	TRBD1	TRBJ1-4	TRBV6-1	NA
CSASDLTGRREAFF	TGCAGTGCTAGCGATTTAACCGGGCGTCGGGAAGCTTTCTTT	NA	TRBJ1-1	TRBV20-1	few
CASSQGRGKNTIYF	TGTGCCAGCAGCCAAGGCAGGGGAAAAAACACCATATATTTT	NA	TRBJ1-3	TRBV14	NA
CASSFDRSSYEQYF	TGTGCCAGCAGCTTCGACAGGAGCTCCTACGAGCAGTACTTC	NA	TRBJ2-7	TRBV7-2	few
CASSPGTRVTGELFF	TGTGCCAGCAGCCCCGGGACTAGGGTCACCGGGGAGCTGTTTTTT	TRBD2	TRBJ2-2	TRBV7-9	few
CASTEGVTIGTNTEAFF	TGCGCCAGCACCGAAGGAGTTACTATTGGGACGAACACTGAAGCTTTCTTT	NA	TRBJ1-1	TRBV4-1	NA
CASSSGTALMRKLFF	TGTGCCAGCAGTTCCGGGACAGCCTTAATGAGAAAACTGTTTTTT	TRBD1	TRBJ1-4	TRBV27	NA
CASSLQPGQGETQYF	TGCGCCAGCAGCTTGCAACCGGGACAAGGGGAGACCCAGTACTTC	NA	TRBJ2-5	TRBV5-1	NA
CASSTSGSSYEQYF	TGTGCCAGCAGCACTAGCGGGAGCTCCTACGAGCAGTACTTC	TRBD2	TRBJ2-7	TRBV12-3/TRBV12-4	NA
CASSEAGGEGEQYF	TGTGCCAGCAGTGAAGCGGGAGGGGAAGGAGAGCAGTACTTC	TRBD2	TRBJ2-7	TRBV2	NA
CATSDGGRSRTQYF	TGTGCCACCAGTGATGGGGGACGTTCGCGGACCCAGTACTTC	NA	TRBJ2-5	TRBV24-1	NA
CASSLAAQGTYNEQFF	TGTGCCAGCAGCTTGGCCGCGCAGGGAACCTACAATGAGCAGTTCTTC	NA	TRBJ2-1	TRBV5-4	few
CASSSGSYKQYF	TGTGCCAGCAGCTCCGGGTCATACAAGCAGTACTTC	NA	TRBJ2-7	TRBV7-2	few
CASSLQGSNTEAFF	TGTGCCAGCAGCTTACAGGGATCGAACACTGAAGCTTTCTTT	NA	TRBJ1-1	TRBV7-9	NA
CASSRIMENEQFF	TGTGCCAGCAGCCGAATCATGGAGAATGAGCAGTTCTTC	NA	TRBJ2-1	TRBV3-1	NA